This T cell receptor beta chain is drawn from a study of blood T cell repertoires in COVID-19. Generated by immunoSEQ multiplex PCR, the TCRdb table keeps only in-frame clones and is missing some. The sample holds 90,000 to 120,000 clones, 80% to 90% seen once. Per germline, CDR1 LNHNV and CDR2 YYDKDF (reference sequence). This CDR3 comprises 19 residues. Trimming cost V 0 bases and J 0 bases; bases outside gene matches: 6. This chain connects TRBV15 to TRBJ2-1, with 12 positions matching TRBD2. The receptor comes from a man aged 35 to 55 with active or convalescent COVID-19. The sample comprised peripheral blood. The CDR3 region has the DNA TGTGCCACCAGCAGAGACCCGGGACTAGCGGGCCGCTCCTACAATGAGCAGTTCTTC. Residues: CATSRDPGLAGRSYNEQFF.